This note documents a single TCR beta chain sequence. The antigen is unknown. This entry is derived from a study of CD8 T cells in ankylosing spondylitis. Study results and limitations: In ankylosing spondylitis blood, a motif of several highly homologous TCR beta variants appeared characteristic. Clones linked to disease, bearing a CD8+ phenotype, were relatively rare in peripheral blood. Disease-linked clones were reportedly significantly enriched in matched ankylosing spondylitis synovial fluid. Both synovial fluid and blood in reactive arthritis had previously been reported to carry some motif variants.

The CDR3 spans 15 residues. Germline CDR1 SEHNR, CDR2 FQNEAQ (reference sequence). V was pared by 5 bases and J by 6 bases, with 16 bases between. Scientists made TCR beta libraries using quantitative 5'-RACE with molecular barcodes. TCRdb redid the calling of the 5' RACE reads with MiXCR, one entry per CDR3 protein. The sample carries around 440,000 distinct CDR3 sequences, approximately 17% recorded once. V and J are TRBV7-9 and TRBJ2-2, with D tentatively TRBD2 (5 bases). The specimen was blood, either unsorted or a sorted T cell fraction (not recorded which). The TCR originated in a male donor with ankylosing spondylitis. The CDR3 here is CASSPYGKGAGELFF. In DNA, the CDR3 is TGTGCCAGCAGCCCCTACGGGAAGGGAGCCGGGGAGCTGTTTTTT.